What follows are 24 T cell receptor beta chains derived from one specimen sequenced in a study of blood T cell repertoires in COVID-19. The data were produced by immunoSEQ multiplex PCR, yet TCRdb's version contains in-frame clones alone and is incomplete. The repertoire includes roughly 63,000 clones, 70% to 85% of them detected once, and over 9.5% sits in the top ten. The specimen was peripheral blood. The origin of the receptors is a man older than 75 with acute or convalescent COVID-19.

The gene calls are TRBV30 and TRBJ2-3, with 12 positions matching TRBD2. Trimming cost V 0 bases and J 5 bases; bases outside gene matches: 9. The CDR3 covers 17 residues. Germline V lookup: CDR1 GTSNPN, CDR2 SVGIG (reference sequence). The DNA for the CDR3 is TGTGCCTGGAGTGTTGGACTAGCGGGGACCATGGGAGATACGCAGTATTTT. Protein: CAWSVGLAGTMGDTQYF.

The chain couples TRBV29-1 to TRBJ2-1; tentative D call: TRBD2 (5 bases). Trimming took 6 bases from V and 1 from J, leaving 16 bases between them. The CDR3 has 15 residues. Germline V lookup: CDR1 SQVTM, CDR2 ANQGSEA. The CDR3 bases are TGCAGCGTCGGCCCGAGGCTAGCTTCCTACAATGAGCAGTTCTTC. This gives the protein CSVGPRLASYNEQFF.

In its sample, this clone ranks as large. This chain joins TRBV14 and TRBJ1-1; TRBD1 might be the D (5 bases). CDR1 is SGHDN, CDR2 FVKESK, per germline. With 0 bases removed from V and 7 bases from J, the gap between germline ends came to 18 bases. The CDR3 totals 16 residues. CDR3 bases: TGTGCCAGCAGCCAAGACTCCGGTGAAGGGGCTGTTGAAGCTTTCTTT. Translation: CASSQDSGEGAVEAFF.

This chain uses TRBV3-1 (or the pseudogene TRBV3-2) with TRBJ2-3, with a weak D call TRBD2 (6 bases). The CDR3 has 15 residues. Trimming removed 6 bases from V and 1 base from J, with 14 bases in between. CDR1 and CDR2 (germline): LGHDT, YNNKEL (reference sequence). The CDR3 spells CASRASAARTDTQYF. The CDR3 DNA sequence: TGTGCCAGCAGGGCTAGCGCCGCTCGCACAGATACGCAGTATTTT.

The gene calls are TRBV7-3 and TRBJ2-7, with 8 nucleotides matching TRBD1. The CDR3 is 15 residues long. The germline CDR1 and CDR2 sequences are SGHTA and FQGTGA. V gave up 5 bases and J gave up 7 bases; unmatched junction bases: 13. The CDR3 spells CASSPSGTGIREQYF. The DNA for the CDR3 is TGTGCCAGCAGCCCTTCTGGGACAGGTATTAGGGAGCAGTACTTC.

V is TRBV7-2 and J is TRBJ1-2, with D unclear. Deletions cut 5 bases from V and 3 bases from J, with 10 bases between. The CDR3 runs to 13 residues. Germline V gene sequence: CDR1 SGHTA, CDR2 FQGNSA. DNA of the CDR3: TGTGCCAGCAGCCCCCGGCGGGACTATGGCTACACCTTC. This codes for CASSPRRDYGYTF.

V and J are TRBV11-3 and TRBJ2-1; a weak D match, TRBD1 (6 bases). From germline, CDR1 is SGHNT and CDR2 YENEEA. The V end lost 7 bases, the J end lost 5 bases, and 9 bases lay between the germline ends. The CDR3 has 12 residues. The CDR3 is CASTRTDNEQFF. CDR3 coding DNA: TGTGCCAGCACTCGGACAGACAATGAGCAGTTCTTC. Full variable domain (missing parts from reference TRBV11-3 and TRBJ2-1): EAGVVQSPRYKIIEKKQPVAFWCNPISGHNTLYWYLQNLGQGPELLIRYENEEAVDDSQLPKDRFSAERLKGVDSTLKIQPAELGDSAVYLCASTRTDNEQFFGPGTRLTVL.

The CDR3 loop reads CATSTGGPAPLHF. The CDR3 DNA follows: TGTGCCACCAGCACCGGGGGGCCTGCACCCCTCCACTTT. The rearrangement joins TRBV15 to TRBJ1-6, with D possibly matching TRBD1 (6 bases). The CDR3 is 13 amino acids. V lost 4 bases and J 11 bases, leaving 12 bases between the germline ends. CDR1 LNHNV and CDR2 YYDKDF come from the germline V gene (reference sequence).

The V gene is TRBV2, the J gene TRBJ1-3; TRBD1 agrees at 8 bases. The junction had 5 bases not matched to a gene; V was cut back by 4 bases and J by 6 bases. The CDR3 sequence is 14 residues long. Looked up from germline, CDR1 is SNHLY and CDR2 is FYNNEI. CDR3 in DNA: TGTGCCAGCAGTGCGACAGGGGTTGAAAACACCATATATTTT. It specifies CASSATGVENTIYF.

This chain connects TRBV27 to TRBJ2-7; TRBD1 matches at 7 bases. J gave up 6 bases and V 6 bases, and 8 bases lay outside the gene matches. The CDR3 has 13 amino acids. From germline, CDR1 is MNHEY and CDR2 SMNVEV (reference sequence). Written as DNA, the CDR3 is TGTGCCAGCAGCCGAACAGGGGCGCGCGAGCAGTACTTC. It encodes CASSRTGAREQYF.

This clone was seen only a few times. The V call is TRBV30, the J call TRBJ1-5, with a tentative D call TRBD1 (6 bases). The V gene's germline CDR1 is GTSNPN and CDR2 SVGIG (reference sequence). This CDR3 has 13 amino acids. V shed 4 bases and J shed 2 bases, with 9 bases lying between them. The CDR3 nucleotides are TGTGCCTGGAAGGGGGGGGGCAATCAGCCCCAGCATTTT. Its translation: CAWKGGGNQPQHF.

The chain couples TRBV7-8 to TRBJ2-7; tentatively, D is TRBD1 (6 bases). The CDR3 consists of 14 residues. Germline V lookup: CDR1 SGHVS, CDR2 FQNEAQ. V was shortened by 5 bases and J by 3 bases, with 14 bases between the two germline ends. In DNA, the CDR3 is TGTGCCAGCAGCCTGGGGGACATTTTCTACGAGCAGTACTTC. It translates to CASSLGDIFYEQYF.

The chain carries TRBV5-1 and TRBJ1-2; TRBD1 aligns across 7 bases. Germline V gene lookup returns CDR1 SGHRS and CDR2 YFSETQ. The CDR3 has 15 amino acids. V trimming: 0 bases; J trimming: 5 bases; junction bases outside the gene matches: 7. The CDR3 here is CASSLGPGQPYGYTF. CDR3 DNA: TGCGCCAGCAGCTTGGGCCCGGGACAGCCTTATGGCTACACCTTC.

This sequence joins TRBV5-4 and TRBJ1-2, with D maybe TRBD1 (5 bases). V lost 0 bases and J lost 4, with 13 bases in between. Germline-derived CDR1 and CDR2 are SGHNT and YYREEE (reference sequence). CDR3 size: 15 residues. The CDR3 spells CASSLASPTVYGYTF. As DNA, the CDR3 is TGTGCCAGCAGCTTGGCCTCCCCGACAGTCTATGGCTACACCTTC.

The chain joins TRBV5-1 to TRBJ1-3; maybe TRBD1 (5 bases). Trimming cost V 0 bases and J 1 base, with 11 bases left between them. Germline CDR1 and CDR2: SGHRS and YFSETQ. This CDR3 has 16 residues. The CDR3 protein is CASSLAGAGSGNTIYF. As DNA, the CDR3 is TGCGCCAGCAGCTTGGCAGGCGCAGGGTCTGGAAACACCATATATTTT.

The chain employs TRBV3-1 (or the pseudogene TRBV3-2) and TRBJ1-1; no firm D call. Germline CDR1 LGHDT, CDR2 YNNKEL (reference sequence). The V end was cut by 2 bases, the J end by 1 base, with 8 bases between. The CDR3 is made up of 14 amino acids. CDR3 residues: CASSQTNQNTEAFF. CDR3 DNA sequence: TGTGCCAGCAGCCAAACTAACCAGAACACTGAAGCTTTCTTT.

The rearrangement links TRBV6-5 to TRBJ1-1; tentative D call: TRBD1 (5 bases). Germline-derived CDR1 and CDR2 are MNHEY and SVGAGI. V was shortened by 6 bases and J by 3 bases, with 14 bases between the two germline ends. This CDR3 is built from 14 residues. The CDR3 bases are TGTGCCAGCAGCCCGGGACTCTGGGACACTGAAGCTTTCTTT. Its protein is CASSPGLWDTEAFF.

Written as DNA, the CDR3 is TGTGCCAGCAGCTTTGTTCAGGGGACGAGCTATGGCTACACCTTC. This codes for CASSFVQGTSYGYTF. The chain is built from TRBV7-9 and TRBJ1-2; D possibly corresponds to TRBD1 (6 bases). Between the trimmed V and J ends, which lost 3 bases and 4 bases, there was a span of 15 bases. The CDR3 totals 15 residues. Germline V gene sequence: CDR1 SEHNR, CDR2 FQNEAQ (reference sequence).

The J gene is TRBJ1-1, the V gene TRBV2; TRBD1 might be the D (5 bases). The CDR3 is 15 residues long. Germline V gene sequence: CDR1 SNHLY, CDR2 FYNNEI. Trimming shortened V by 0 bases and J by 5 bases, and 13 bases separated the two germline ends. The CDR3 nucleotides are TGTGCCAGCAGTGAAGCCCTCTTGGGGCCGACTGAAGCTTTCTTT. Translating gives CASSEALLGPTEAFF.

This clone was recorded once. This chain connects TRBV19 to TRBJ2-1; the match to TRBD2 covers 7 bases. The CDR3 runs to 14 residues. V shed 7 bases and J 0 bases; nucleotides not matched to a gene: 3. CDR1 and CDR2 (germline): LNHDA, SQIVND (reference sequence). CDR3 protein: CASTGGSSYNEQFF. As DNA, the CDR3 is TGTGCCAGTACGGGCGGGAGCTCCTACAATGAGCAGTTCTTC.

The DNA for the CDR3 is TGTGCCAGTAGTTATTCTGGGACAGACTTTCTCGATACGCAGTATTTT. Translating gives CASSYSGTDFLDTQYF. The chain carries TRBV19 and TRBJ2-3, with TRBD1 matching 7 bases. The germline V gene encodes CDR1 LNHDA and CDR2 SQIVND (reference sequence). The CDR3 contains 16 residues. The V gene end was trimmed by 5 bases and the J gene end by 6 bases; junction bases not matched to a gene: 14.

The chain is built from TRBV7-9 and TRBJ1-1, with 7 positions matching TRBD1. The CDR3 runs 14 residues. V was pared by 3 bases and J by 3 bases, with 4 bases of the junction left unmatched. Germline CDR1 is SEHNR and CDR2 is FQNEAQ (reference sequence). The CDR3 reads CASSFNTGDTEAFF. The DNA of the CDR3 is TGTGCCAGCAGCTTTAATACAGGGGACACTGAAGCTTTCTTT.

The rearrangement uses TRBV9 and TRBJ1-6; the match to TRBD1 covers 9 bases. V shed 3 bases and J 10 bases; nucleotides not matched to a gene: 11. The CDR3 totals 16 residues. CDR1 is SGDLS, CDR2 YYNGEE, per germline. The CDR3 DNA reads TGTGCCAGCAGCGGAAATCTCGGGACAGGGCCCTCACCCCTCCACTTT. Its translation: CASSGNLGTGPSPLHF.

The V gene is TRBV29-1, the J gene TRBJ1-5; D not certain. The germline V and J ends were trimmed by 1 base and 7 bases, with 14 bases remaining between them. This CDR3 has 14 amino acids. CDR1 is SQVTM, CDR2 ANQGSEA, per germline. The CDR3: CSVEGREGTQPQHF. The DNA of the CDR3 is TGCAGCGTTGAAGGACGGGAGGGAACCCAGCCCCAGCATTTT.